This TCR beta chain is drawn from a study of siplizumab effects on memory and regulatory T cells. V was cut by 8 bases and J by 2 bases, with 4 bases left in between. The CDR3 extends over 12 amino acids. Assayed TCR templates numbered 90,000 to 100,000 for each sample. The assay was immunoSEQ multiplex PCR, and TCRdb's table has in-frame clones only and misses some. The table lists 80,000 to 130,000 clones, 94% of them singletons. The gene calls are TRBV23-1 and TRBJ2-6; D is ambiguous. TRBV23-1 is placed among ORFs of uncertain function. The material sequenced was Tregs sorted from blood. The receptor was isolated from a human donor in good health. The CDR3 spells CASLAGANVLTF. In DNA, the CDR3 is TGCGCCAGCCTTGCTGGGGCCAACGTCCTGACTTTC.